These T cell receptor beta chains were read from a single sample in a study of blood T cell repertoires in COVID-19. Profiling relied on immunoSEQ multiplex PCR, and the TCRdb table lists in-frame clones only, not all of them. This table holds approximately 140,000 clones, around 89% found once. The sequenced material came from peripheral blood. The receptors here all came from a young man with COVID-19, enrolled during active disease. The CDR3 runs from the conserved cysteine through the conserved F or W. Each record gives: J gene, V gene, CDR3 protein.

TRBJ2-5 | TRBV5-5 | CASSLGVETQYF
TRBJ2-7 | TRBV6-5 | CASSYGGLAGGLLYF
TRBJ1-2 | TRBV30 | CAWTRTGGDYGYTF
TRBJ2-6 | TRBV4-2 | CASSQDPQGNLPGANVLTF
TRBJ2-1 | TRBV7-8 | CASSLGVTGNEQFF
TRBJ1-2 | TRBV2 | CASSRGLPFGYTF
TRBJ1-5 | TRBV28 | CASSRTGGGQPQHF
TRBJ1-6 | TRBV5-4 | CASSPTPGQYNSPLHF
TRBJ2-1 | TRBV7-9 | CASRIQAGPRYNEQFF
TRBJ2-2 | TRBV29-1 | CSMGTSGNTGELFF
TRBJ2-1 | TRBV29-1 | CSAGQGFYNEQFF
TRBJ2-1 | TRBV9 | CASSVSMQRANNEQFF
TRBJ1-2 | TRBV7-2 | CASSSFLANYGYTF
TRBJ1-5 | TRBV24-1 | CATSWGQGDNQPQHF
TRBJ2-7 | TRBV28 | CASRSERLGHEQYF
TRBJ2-7 | TRBV9 | CASSVGEGTGTYEQYF
TRBJ2-7 | TRBV7-9 | CASSASSGDLYEQYF
TRBJ2-7 | TRBV27 | CASSLGVGAGGIGYEQYF
TRBJ2-7 | TRBV13 | CASSLGLAAYEQYF
TRBJ1-2 | TRBV23-1 | CARWGGQGLYGYTF
TRBJ2-7 | TRBV5-8 | CASSRGGTYEQYF
TRBJ2-7 | TRBV7-9 | CASSLGTSGTYEQYF
TRBJ2-6 | TRBV6-5 | CASRTGAGANVLTF
TRBJ1-1 | TRBV18 | CASSPRRDIEAFF
TRBJ2-7 | TRBV7-2 | CASSSGLAGISYEQYF
TRBJ2-2 | TRBV3-1/TRBV3-2 | CASSQEKAGGNTGELFF
TRBJ2-5 | TRBV6-6 | CASRGQGMETQYF
TRBJ2-5 | TRBV3-1/TRBV3-2 | CASSQRGMETQYF
TRBJ2-3 | TRBV28 | CASSYDRISTDTQYF
TRBJ2-5 | TRBV2 | CASRFEETQYF
TRBJ2-2 | TRBV7-2 | CASSLARSGELFF
TRBJ1-2 | TRBV28 | CASSFPNQGGYTF
TRBJ1-1 | TRBV30 | CAWTEGNTEAFF
TRBJ2-7 | TRBV5-1 | CASDRQGRRSYEQYF
TRBJ2-1 | TRBV27 | CASSARDRPYNEQFF
TRBJ2-7 | TRBV27 | CASSYSGTGTYEQYF
TRBJ2-7 | TRBV11-2 | CASSSGTSSLDEQYF
TRBJ2-1 | TRBV4-3 | CASSPTRTSGSPYNEQFF
TRBJ2-2 | TRBV15 | CATSRGNSPNTGELFF
TRBJ1-3 | TRBV7-2 | CASSLRVISGNTIYF
TRBJ2-7 | TRBV27 | CASSSRRYEQYF
TRBJ1-2 | TRBV7-2 | CASSLGGGWKGYTF
TRBJ2-1 | TRBV7-3 | CASSLGGVYQFF
TRBJ1-4 | TRBV7-9 | CASSRGADEKLLF
TRBJ2-1 | TRBV29-1 | CSVVRVNEQFF
TRBJ2-7 | TRBV28 | CASSSPGQAYEQYF
TRBJ1-2 | TRBV28 | CASSLLGTVNYGYTF
TRBJ2-7 | TRBV5-5 | CASSLVGTINEQYF
TRBJ1-1 | TRBV28 | CASRLTGSTEAFF
TRBJ1-2 | TRBV7-8 | CASSLGRTGPSYGYTF
TRBJ1-2 | TRBV7-9 | CASSPLGQTGYTF
TRBJ1-1 | TRBV5-5 | CASRAPGGTEAFF